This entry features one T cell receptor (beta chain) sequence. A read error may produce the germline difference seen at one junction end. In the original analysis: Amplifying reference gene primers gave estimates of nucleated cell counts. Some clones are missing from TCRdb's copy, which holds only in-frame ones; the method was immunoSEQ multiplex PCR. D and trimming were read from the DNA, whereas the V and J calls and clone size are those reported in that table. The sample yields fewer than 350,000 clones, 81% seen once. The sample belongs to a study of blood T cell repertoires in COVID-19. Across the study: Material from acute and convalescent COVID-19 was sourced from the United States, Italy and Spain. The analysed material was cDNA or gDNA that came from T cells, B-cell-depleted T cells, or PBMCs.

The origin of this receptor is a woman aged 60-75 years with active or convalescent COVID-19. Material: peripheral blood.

CDR3 sequence (DNA): TGCGCCAGCAGCCCTGGACAGGGACAGGATTTTTTT. This sequence encodes CASSPGQGQDFF. The chain combines TRBV5-1 with TRBJ1-1; 8 nucleotides match TRBD1. Germline lookup yields CDR1 SGHRS and CDR2 YFSETQ. The CDR3 sequence is 12 residues long.